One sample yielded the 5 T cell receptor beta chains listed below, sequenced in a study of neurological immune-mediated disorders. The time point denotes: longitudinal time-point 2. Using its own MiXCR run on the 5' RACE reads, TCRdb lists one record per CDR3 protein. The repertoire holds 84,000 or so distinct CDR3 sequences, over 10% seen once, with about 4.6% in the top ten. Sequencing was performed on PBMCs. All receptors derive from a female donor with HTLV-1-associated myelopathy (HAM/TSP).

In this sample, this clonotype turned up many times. The CDR3 nucleotides are TGTGCCAGCAGCTTAGCGGTTAGGACAGGGGGTTTAGGAGAGACCCAGTACTTC. Its protein product is CASSLAVRTGGLGETQYF. The chain is built from TRBV7-2 and TRBJ2-5, with TRBD1 matching 10 bases. The J segment lost 4 bases and the V segment lost 0 bases, leaving 11 bases of the junction unmatched. The CDR3 is 18 amino acids. Per the germline V gene, CDR1 is SGHTA and CDR2 is FQGNSA.

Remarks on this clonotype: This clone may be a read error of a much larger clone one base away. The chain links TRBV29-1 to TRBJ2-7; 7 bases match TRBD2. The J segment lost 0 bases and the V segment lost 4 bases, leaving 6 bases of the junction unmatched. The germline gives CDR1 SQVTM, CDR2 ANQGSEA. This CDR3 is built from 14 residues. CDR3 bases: TGCAGCGTTGTAGCGCGGGGGTCCTCCTACGAGCAGTACTTC. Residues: CSVVARGSSYEQYF.

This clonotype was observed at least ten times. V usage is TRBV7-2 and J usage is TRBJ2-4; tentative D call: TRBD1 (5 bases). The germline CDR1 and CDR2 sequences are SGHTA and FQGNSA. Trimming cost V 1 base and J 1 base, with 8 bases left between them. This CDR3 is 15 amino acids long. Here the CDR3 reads CASSLEGWAKNIQYF. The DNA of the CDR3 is TGTGCCAGCAGCTTAGAGGGGTGGGCCAAAAACATTCAGTACTTC.

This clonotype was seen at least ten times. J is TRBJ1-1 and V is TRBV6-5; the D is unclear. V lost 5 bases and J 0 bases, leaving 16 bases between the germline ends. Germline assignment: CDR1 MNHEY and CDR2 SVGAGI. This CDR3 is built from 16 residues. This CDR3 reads CASSQTPPPMNTEAFF. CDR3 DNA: TGTGCCAGCAGTCAAACCCCACCACCGATGAACACTGAAGCTTTCTTT.

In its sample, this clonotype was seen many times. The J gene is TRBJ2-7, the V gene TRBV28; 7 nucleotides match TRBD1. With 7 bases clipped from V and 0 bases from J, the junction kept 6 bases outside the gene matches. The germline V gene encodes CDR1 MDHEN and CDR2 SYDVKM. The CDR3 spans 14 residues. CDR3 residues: CASTETGLSYEQYF. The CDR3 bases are TGTGCCAGCACGGAGACAGGGCTCTCCTACGAGCAGTACTTC. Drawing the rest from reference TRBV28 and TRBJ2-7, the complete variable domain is DVKVTQSSRYLVKRTGEKVFLECVQDMDHENMFWYRQDPGLGLRLIYFSYDVKMKEKGDIPEGYSVSREKKERFSLILESASTNQTSMYLCASTETGLSYEQYFGPGTRLTVT.